This T cell receptor beta chain originates from a study of OX40 agonist ivuxolimab in advanced cancers. On this clone itself: Its matching antigen is unknown.

Germline V gives CDR1 MDHEN, CDR2 SYDVKM. Trimming left V 7 bases short and J 4 bases short, with 13 bases between. The CDR3 contains 13 residues. Study-level results: The expanded peripheral T cells' antigen specificity was not determined. At 0.1 to 3.0 mg/kg, clonal expansion of CD4+ and CD8+ blood T cells had occurred by week 6. Compared with CD4+, CD8+ T cells on average had more expanded clones.

Produced via immunoSEQ multiplex PCR; TCRdb's table is partial and in-frame only. The sample yields 77,000 or so clones, more than 75% seen once. The TCR was taken from an adult with an advanced solid tumor such as melanoma, head and neck, liver or kidney cancer. The V and J genes are TRBV28 and TRBJ1-2; D call uncertain. The sample consisted of CD4+ or CD8+ T cells sorted from blood, taken in a trial of the OX40 agonist ivuxolimab. CDR3 coding DNA: TGTGCCAGCACCCAGGCCGCCTCCTATGGCTACACCTTC. As protein: CASTQAASYGYTF.